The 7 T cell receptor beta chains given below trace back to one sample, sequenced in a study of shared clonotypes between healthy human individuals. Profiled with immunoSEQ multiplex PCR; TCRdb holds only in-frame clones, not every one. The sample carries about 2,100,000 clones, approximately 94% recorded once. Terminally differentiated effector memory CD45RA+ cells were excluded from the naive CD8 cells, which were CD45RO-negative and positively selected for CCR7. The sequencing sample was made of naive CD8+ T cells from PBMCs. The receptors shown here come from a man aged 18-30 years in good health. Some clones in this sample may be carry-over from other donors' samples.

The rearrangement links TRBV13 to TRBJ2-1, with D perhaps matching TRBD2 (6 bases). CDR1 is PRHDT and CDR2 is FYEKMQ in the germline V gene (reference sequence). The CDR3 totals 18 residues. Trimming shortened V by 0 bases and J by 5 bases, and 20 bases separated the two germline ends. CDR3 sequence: CASSLGAFAGRPDNEQFF. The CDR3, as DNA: TGTGCCAGCAGCTTAGGAGCGTTTGCGGGGAGGCCAGACAATGAGCAGTTCTTC.

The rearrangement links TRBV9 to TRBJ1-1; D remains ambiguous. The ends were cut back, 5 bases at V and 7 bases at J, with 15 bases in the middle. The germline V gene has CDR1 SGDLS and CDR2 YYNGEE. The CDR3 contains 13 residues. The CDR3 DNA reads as TGTGCCAGCAGTCCAAGGGCTTCCAGTGAAGCTTTCTTT. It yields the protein CASSPRASSEAFF.

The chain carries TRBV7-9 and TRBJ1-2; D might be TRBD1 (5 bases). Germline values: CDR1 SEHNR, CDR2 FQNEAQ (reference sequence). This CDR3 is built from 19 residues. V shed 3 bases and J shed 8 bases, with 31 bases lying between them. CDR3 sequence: CASSLGGWGLGTPGGGYTF. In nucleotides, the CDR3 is TGTGCCAGCAGCTTGGGTGGTTGGGGCCTGGGGACCCCTGGAGGAGGCTACACCTTC.

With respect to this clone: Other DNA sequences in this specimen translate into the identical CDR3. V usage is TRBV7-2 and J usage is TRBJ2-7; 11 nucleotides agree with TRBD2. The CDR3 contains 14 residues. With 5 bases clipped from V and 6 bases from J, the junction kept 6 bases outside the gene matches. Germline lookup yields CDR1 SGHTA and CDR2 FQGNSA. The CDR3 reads CASSLLAGGGEQYF. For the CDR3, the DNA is TGTGCCAGCAGCCTCCTAGCGGGAGGTGGCGAGCAGTACTTC.

CDR3 in DNA: TGCGCCAGCAGCCAAGATGCGGGGGGCGGCACTGAAGCTTTCTTT. This translates into CASSQDAGGGTEAFF. The V call is TRBV4-1, the J call TRBJ1-1, with a possible D match to TRBD1 (6 bases). The V gene's germline CDR1 is MGHRA and CDR2 YSYEKL. This CDR3 comprises 15 residues. Trimming stripped 0 bases from V and 4 bases from J, with 12 bases between.

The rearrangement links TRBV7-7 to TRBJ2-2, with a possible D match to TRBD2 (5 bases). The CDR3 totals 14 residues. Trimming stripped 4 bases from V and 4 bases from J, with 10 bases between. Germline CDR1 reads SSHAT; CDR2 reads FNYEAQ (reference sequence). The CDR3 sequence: CASSSYRGTGELFF. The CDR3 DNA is TGTGCCAGCAGCTCATACCGGGGCACCGGGGAGCTGTTTTTT.

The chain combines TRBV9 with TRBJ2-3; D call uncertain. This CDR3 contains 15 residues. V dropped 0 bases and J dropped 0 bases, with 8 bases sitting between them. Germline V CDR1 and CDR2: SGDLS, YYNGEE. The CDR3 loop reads CASSVDVGSTDTQYF. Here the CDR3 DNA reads TGTGCCAGCAGCGTAGACGTCGGTAGCACAGATACGCAGTATTTT. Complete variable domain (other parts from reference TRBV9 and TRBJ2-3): DSGVTQTPKHLITATGQRVTLRCSPRSGDLSVYWYQQSLDQGLQFLIQYYNGEERAKGNILERFSAQQFPDLHSELNLSSLELGDSALYFCASSVDVGSTDTQYFGPGTRLTVL.